The 25 T cell receptor beta chains below were found in one sample sequenced in a study of CD8 T cells in ankylosing spondylitis. TCRdb fed the 5' RACE reads into MiXCR, producing one record per CDR3 protein. The table records just over 150,000 distinct CDR3 sequences, around 16% of them present only once. Sequencing was performed on blood, either unsorted or a sorted T cell fraction (not recorded which). All receptors derive from a male donor with ankylosing spondylitis or in good health (not recorded which).

This clonotype was seen many times. The V and J genes are TRBV12-3 or TRBV12-4 and TRBJ2-2, with D perhaps given as TRBD1 or TRBD2 (5 bases each). Deletions cut 5 bases from V and 4 bases from J, with 14 bases between. This CDR3 has 15 amino acids. This chain's CDR3 is CASSPPGTVTGELFF. The CDR3 DNA reads as TGTGCCAGCAGTCCCCCCGGGACGGTCACCGGGGAGCTGTTTTTT.

This clonotype was detected many times. V is TRBV29-1 and J is TRBJ1-2; the match to TRBD1 covers 7 bases. This CDR3 comprises 13 residues. The trim removed 6 bases at V and 2 bases at J, leaving 6 bases unmatched. Germline CDR1 is SQVTM and CDR2 is ANQGSEA. The chain's CDR3 is CSVKTGTNYGYTF. The DNA for the CDR3 is TGCAGCGTGAAGACAGGGACCAACTATGGCTACACCTTC.

This clonotype was seen at least ten times. The chain couples TRBV5-1 to TRBJ1-4; no clear D. The CDR3 loop spans 16 amino acids. Germline V lookup: CDR1 SGHRS, CDR2 YFSETQ. The ends were cut back, 0 bases at V and 6 bases at J, with 15 bases in the middle. CDR3 residues: CASSLGARTGHEKLFF. In DNA form, the CDR3 reads TGCGCCAGCAGCTTGGGCGCACGGACTGGGCATGAAAAACTGTTTTTT. Variable domain in full (rest from reference TRBV5-1 and TRBJ1-4): KAGVTQTPRYLIKTRGQQVTLSCSPISGHRSVSWYQQTPGQGLQFLFEYFSETQRNKGNFPGRFSGRQFSNSRSEMNVSTLELGDSALYLCASSLGARTGHEKLFFGSGTQLSVL.

The table lists this clonotype with many counts. This sequence joins TRBV12-3 or TRBV12-4 and TRBJ2-7, with 8 bases fitting TRBD2. With V trimmed by 7 bases and J by 0 bases, 14 bases remained unmatched. The CDR3 length is 17 residues. The DNA of the CDR3 is TGTGCCAGCAACTCCTCTCCCGGGACTAGGGGCTCCTACGAGCAGTACTTC. Its translation: CASNSSPGTRGSYEQYF.

This clonotype was observed a few times. This chain connects TRBV18 to TRBJ1-2, with TRBD1 matching over 9 bases. J was trimmed by 5 bases and V by 6 bases; bases with no gene match: 13. Germline lookup yields CDR1 KGHSH and CDR2 LQKENI. The CDR3 is 16 residues long. CDR3 nucleotides: TGTGCCAGCTCCTCACGAAACCGGGACAGGGAATATGGCTACACCTTC. Encoded protein: CASSSRNRDREYGYTF.

This clonotype has only a few counts. The gene calls are TRBV7-2 and TRBJ2-3; D not certain. V was trimmed by 2 bases and J by 3 bases, leaving 12 bases between them. In germline, CDR1 is SGHTA, CDR2 FQGNSA. This CDR3 has 15 amino acids. This CDR3 reads CASSLSSTGTDTQYF. The CDR3 bases are TGTGCCAGCAGCTTATCGAGTACGGGTACAGATACGCAGTATTTT.

This clonotype was seen repeatedly, ten times or more. The J gene is TRBJ1-3, the V gene TRBV28, with D maybe TRBD1 (6 bases). The germline CDR1 and CDR2 sequences are MDHEN and SYDVKM. V was pared by 5 bases and J by 7 bases, with 15 bases between. This CDR3 is 14 amino acids long. The CDR3 DNA reads TGTGCCAGCAGTCGGGTAGGGGGACTGAACACCATATATTTT. Its protein product is CASSRVGGLNTIYF.

This clonotype was counted ten times or more. This rearrangement joins TRBV20-1 to TRBJ2-3; D is possibly TRBD1 or TRBD2 (5 bases each). The CDR3 is made up of 16 amino acids. Germline CDR1 and CDR2: DFQATT and SNEGSKA (reference sequence). The germline V and J ends were trimmed by 1 base and 5 bases, with 19 bases remaining between them. The CDR3 loop reads CSARGGRDGSQDTQYF. The CDR3 coding sequence is TGCAGTGCTAGAGGTGGACGGGACGGATCCCAAGATACGCAGTATTTT.

This clonotype was seen at least ten times. The rearrangement joins TRBV20-1 to TRBJ2-1; TRBD2 aligns across 13 bases. The CDR3 contains 16 residues. Trimming took 6 bases from V and 0 from J; bases not matched to a gene: 5. Germline V lookup: CDR1 DFQATT, CDR2 SNEGSKA (reference sequence). CDR3 bases: TGCAGTGCCCATAGGACTAGCGGGAGCTCCTACAATGAGCAGTTCTTC. Its protein is CSAHRTSGSSYNEQFF.

The V call is TRBV10-3, the J call TRBJ2-1; D gene uncertain. V was clipped by 4 bases and J by 7 bases, with 8 bases between them. This CDR3 is built from 12 residues. CDR1 is ENHRY, CDR2 SYGVKD, per germline. The CDR3 is CAISARENEQFF. The CDR3 nucleotides read TGTGCCATCAGTGCCAGAGAAAATGAGCAGTTCTTC.

In this sample, this clonotype turned up a few times. V gene TRBV4-1 combines with J gene TRBJ1-4, with no clear D. Trimming took 4 bases from V and 4 from J, leaving 10 bases between them. Germline CDR1 is MGHRA and CDR2 is YSYEKL. The CDR3 totals 14 residues. CDR3 sequence (DNA): TGCGCCAGCAGCCCGGTCCCGGTTAATGAAAAACTGTTTTTT. It translates to CASSPVPVNEKLFF.

The chain combines TRBV7-3 with TRBJ2-3; no clear D gene. V lost 5 bases, J lost 2 bases, and 20 bases lay in between. CDR3 length: 17 amino acids. Germline V gene sequence: CDR1 SGHTA, CDR2 FQGTGA. CDR3 amino acids: CASSPKGPTESTDTQYF. The CDR3 DNA sequence: TGTGCCAGCAGCCCTAAAGGGCCCACTGAATCCACAGATACGCAGTATTTT.

This chain uses TRBV15 with TRBJ2-7; perhaps TRBD1 as D (6 bases). The CDR3 runs to 15 residues. V lost 5 bases and J 0 bases, leaving 14 bases between the germline ends. Germline CDR1 is LNHNV and CDR2 is YYDKDF (reference sequence). The CDR3 sequence: CATSDTGTRSYEQYF. In DNA, the CDR3 is TGTGCCACCAGCGACACCGGGACACGCTCCTACGAGCAGTACTTC.

The chain combines TRBV5-1 with TRBJ1-3, with D hard to call. Germline loops: CDR1 SGHRS, CDR2 YFSETQ. V was clipped by 6 bases and J by 6 bases, with 16 bases between them. The CDR3 is 14 amino acids. The CDR3 reads CASKFRNSENTIYF. The CDR3 DNA reads as TGCGCCAGCAAATTTAGAAACTCCGAAAACACCATATATTTT.

This clonotype appeared many times. V usage is TRBV19 and J usage is TRBJ1-1, with D uncertain. The CDR3 loop spans 16 amino acids. The germline V gene has CDR1 LNHDA and CDR2 SQIVND (reference sequence). V was cut by 0 bases and J by 0 bases, with 11 bases left in between. CDR3 DNA: TGTGCCAGTAGTATAGATCTCGGTGGTATGAACACTGAAGCTTTCTTT. Its protein product is CASSIDLGGMNTEAFF. Based on the CDR3 plus reference TRBV19 and TRBJ1-1, the full variable domain is DGGITQSPKYLFRKEGQNVTLSCEQNLNHDAMYWYRQDPGQGLRLIYYSQIVNDFQKGDIAEGYSVSREKKESFPLTVTSAQKNPTAFYLCASSIDLGGMNTEAFFGQGTRLTVV.

The chain is built from TRBV5-1 and TRBJ2-7; 9 bases line up with TRBD1. The germline V gene has CDR1 SGHRS and CDR2 YFSETQ. The CDR3 spans 17 residues. The V and J ends lost 0 bases and 3 bases, in that order; junction bases with no gene match: 10. The CDR3 DNA sequence: TGCGCCAGCAGCTTGGGGACAGGGGATCTAGTCTACTACGAGCAGTACTTC. Translated, it gives CASSLGTGDLVYYEQYF.

The chain combines TRBV6-5 with TRBJ1-6; a possible D gene is TRBD1 (6 bases). CDR1 and CDR2 from the germline V gene are MNHEY and SVGAGI. V gave up 0 bases and J gave up 8 bases, with 11 bases separating them. This CDR3 spans 15 amino acids. The CDR3 DNA sequence: TGTGCCAGCAGTTACTCGAGGTCAGGGGATTCACCCCTCCACTTT. Protein sequence: CASSYSRSGDSPLHF.

V and J are TRBV6-5 and TRBJ1-1; no clear D. CDR3 length: 14 residues. The germline gives CDR1 MNHEY, CDR2 SVGAGI. V lost 2 bases and J 1 base, leaving 8 bases between the germline ends. CDR3 region: CASSYIQANTEAFF. The DNA of the CDR3 is TGTGCCAGCAGTTACATCCAGGCGAACACTGAAGCTTTCTTT.

The chain uses TRBV25-1 and TRBJ2-7; 7 bases agree with TRBD2. Germline-derived CDR1 and CDR2 are MGHDK and SYGVNS. CDR3 size: 14 residues. V lost 5 bases and J lost 2; bases outside the gene matches: 6. CDR3 DNA sequence: TGTGCCAGCAGTAGGGGACTAACGGCCTACGAGCAGTACTTC. This translates into CASSRGLTAYEQYF.

This clonotype has a count of ten or more. The gene calls are TRBV5-1 and TRBJ1-1; D is undetermined. In germline, CDR1 is SGHRS, CDR2 YFSETQ. The CDR3 runs 14 residues. Trimming removed 0 bases at V and 1 base at J, with 7 bases between. CDR3 nucleotides: TGCGCCAGCAGCTTGGTCTCCGAGAACACTGAAGCTTTCTTT. Protein sequence: CASSLVSENTEAFF.

V gene TRBV5-1 combines with J gene TRBJ1-1, with TRBD1 matching 8 bases. CDR1 and CDR2 from the germline V gene are SGHRS and YFSETQ. The CDR3 extends over 14 amino acids. J was trimmed by 10 bases and V by 4 bases; bases with no gene match: 12. The CDR3 DNA reads TGCGCCAGCAGCCTAAACAGGGGGGATAATCCAGCTTTCTTT. Translated, it gives CASSLNRGDNPAFF.

This clonotype was counted ten times or more. The chain couples TRBV7-9 to TRBJ1-3, with D possibly being TRBD1 (5 bases). The CDR3 totals 15 residues. Germline CDR1 SEHNR, CDR2 FQNEAQ (reference sequence). Trimming took 11 bases from V and 4 from J, leaving 21 bases between them. CDR3: CAFGAQGYLGNTIYF. CDR3 bases: TGTGCCTTTGGAGCCCAGGGTTACCTCGGAAACACCATATATTTT.

This clonotype was found a few times. The chain is built from TRBV5-1 and TRBJ2-1, with 7 bases identical to TRBD1. The CDR3 is 14 residues long. Germline V gene sequence: CDR1 SGHRS, CDR2 YFSETQ. V lost 4 bases and J lost 7; bases outside the gene matches: 8. CDR3 in DNA: TGCGCCAGCAGCGCTACGGGACAGAGAAATGAGCAGTTCTTC. Amino acids: CASSATGQRNEQFF. Full variable domain (missing parts from reference TRBV5-1 and TRBJ2-1): KAGVTQTPRYLIKTRGQQVTLSCSPISGHRSVSWYQQTPGQGLQFLFEYFSETQRNKGNFPGRFSGRQFSNSRSEMNVSTLELGDSALYLCASSATGQRNEQFFGPGTRLTVL.

The J gene is TRBJ2-3, the V gene TRBV4-1; D possibly corresponds to TRBD1 (6 bases). With 4 bases removed from V and 4 bases from J, the gap between germline ends came to 21 bases. This CDR3 is 17 amino acids long. CDR1 is MGHRA and CDR2 is YSYEKL in the germline V gene. The DNA for the CDR3 is TGCGCCAGCAGCCTCCGACATGGGGGCTCAGGGGCAGATACGCAGTATTTT. Its translation is CASSLRHGGSGADTQYF.

This clonotype was seen repeatedly, ten times or more. The CDR3 loop is CSVEDAGASTEAFF. CDR3 coding DNA: TGCAGCGTTGAAGATGCTGGAGCTTCGACTGAAGCTTTCTTT. V gene TRBV29-1 combines with J gene TRBJ1-1, with D unresolved. The germline V gene encodes CDR1 SQVTM and CDR2 ANQGSEA. Trimming removed 0 bases at V and 5 bases at J, with 13 bases between. The CDR3 consists of 14 residues.